The 27 T cell receptor beta chains in this list originate from one sample, sequenced in a study of T-cell memory formation after mild COVID-19. MiXCR was run by TCRdb on the 5' RACE reads, yielding one entry per CDR3 protein. This table has some 450,000 distinct CDR3 sequences, 20% appearing once. The material sequenced was PBMCs or a T cell subset sorted from them (not recorded which). All receptors come from an adult woman who had mild COVID-19 (a few samples of this study predate the infection). Cell type and time point are not known.

V gene TRBV7-2 combines with J gene TRBJ2-3; 13 bases line up with TRBD2. The CDR3 loop spans 17 amino acids. Trimming at V came to 5 bases and at J to 7 bases, leaving 12 bases not matched to a gene. The germline V gene has CDR1 SGHTA and CDR2 FQGNSA. CDR3 residues: CASSPPGLAGRGNTQYF. The CDR3 DNA reads TGTGCCAGCAGCCCTCCGGGACTAGCGGGGCGGGGGAATACGCAGTATTTT.

The chain is built from TRBV7-8 and TRBJ2-7; 9 bases match TRBD2. CDR1 SGHVS and CDR2 FQNEAQ come from the germline V gene. This CDR3 is 14 amino acids long. Trimming removed 5 bases from V and 4 bases from J; junction bases left unmatched: 6. The CDR3: CASSMTSGPYEQYF. CDR3 in DNA: TGTGCCAGCAGCATGACTAGCGGACCTTACGAGCAGTACTTC.

The rearrangement uses TRBV20-1 and TRBJ1-2; 7 bases are a match to TRBD1. V lost 2 bases to trimming and J lost 3 bases; unmatched junction nucleotides: 6. Germline lookup yields CDR1 DFQATT and CDR2 SNEGSKA (reference sequence). The CDR3 length is 14 residues. CDR3 amino acids: CSARSQGEYYGYTF. CDR3 in DNA: TGCAGTGCTAGATCGCAGGGGGAATACTATGGCTACACCTTC.

The genes are TRBV9 and TRBJ1-2; possibly TRBD1 for D (6 bases). The CDR3 covers 13 residues. Germline V gene sequence: CDR1 SGDLS, CDR2 YYNGEE. V was trimmed by 0 bases and J by 4 bases, leaving 7 bases between them. The CDR3 region has the DNA TGTGCCAGCAGCGTAGAGGACAGCTATGGCTACACCTTC. It codes for CASSVEDSYGYTF.

The rearrangement uses TRBV19 and TRBJ2-7; TRBD1 might be the D (6 bases). Trimming took off 1 base at V and 4 bases at J, with 14 bases between the two ends. This CDR3 contains 15 residues. Germline V gene lookup returns CDR1 LNHDA and CDR2 SQIVND (reference sequence). The CDR3 nucleotides are TGTGCCAGTAGTATAGCGGGACAAGATTCTTACGAGCAGTACTTC. Encoded protein: CASSIAGQDSYEQYF.

The chain couples TRBV20-1 to TRBJ2-7; perhaps TRBD2 as D (6 bases). The germline gives CDR1 DFQATT, CDR2 SNEGSKA (reference sequence). V lost 6 bases, J lost 7 bases, and 19 bases lay in between. This CDR3 has 13 amino acids. The CDR3 nucleotides read TGCAGTGCGAAACCGGGCTCCCGGGGGGAGCAGTACTTC. This translates into CSAKPGSRGEQYF.

This clonotype was counted a few times. The V call is TRBV27, the J call TRBJ2-1, with 11 nucleotides matching TRBD2. The CDR3 has 15 residues. Germline V CDR1 and CDR2: MNHEY, SMNVEV (reference sequence). The trim removed 3 bases at V and 8 bases at J, leaving 6 bases unmatched. CDR3 bases: TGTGCCAGCAGTTTCATAGCGGGGGGGGTCCATGAGCAGTTCTTC. Translating it yields CASSFIAGGVHEQFF.

This clonotype was detected ten times or more. The chain employs TRBV15 and TRBJ1-2, with a possible D match to TRBD1 (5 bases). Trimming stripped 3 bases from V and 7 bases from J, with 15 bases between. This CDR3 is built from 14 residues. Per the germline V gene, CDR1 is LNHNV and CDR2 is YYDKDF (reference sequence). The CDR3 is CATSRGRAGGGYTF. In DNA form, the CDR3 reads TGTGCCACCAGCAGGGGACGGGCTGGCGGTGGCTACACCTTC.

The chain is built from TRBV20-1 and TRBJ2-1, with 10 bases that match TRBD2. This CDR3 is built from 16 residues. In germline, CDR1 is DFQATT, CDR2 SNEGSKA (reference sequence). J lost 3 bases, V lost 4 bases, and 9 bases had no gene match. CDR3 sequence: CSATGTSEGDYNEQFF. The CDR3 DNA is TGCAGTGCTACCGGGACTAGCGAGGGGGACTACAATGAGCAGTTCTTC.

A few counts support this clonotype. The chain is built from TRBV6-2 or TRBV6-3 and TRBJ2-7, with 7 bases fitting TRBD2. V lost 7 bases, J lost 4 bases, and 7 bases stayed unmatched. The germline V gene has CDR1 MNHEY and CDR2 SVGEGT. The CDR3 sequence is 13 residues long. CDR3 bases: TGTGCCAGCACTAGCGGAGTGGGGTACGAGCAGTACTTC. Its protein is CASTSGVGYEQYF.

The chain combines TRBV24-1 with TRBJ2-2, with a tentative D call TRBD2 (7 bases). Germline CDR1 reads KGHDR; CDR2 reads SFDVKD. With 10 bases removed from V and 3 bases from J, the gap between germline ends came to 11 bases. CDR3 length: 13 amino acids. The CDR3 reads CATRGGHTGELFF. CDR3 DNA sequence: TGTGCCACTAGGGGGGGACACACCGGGGAGCTGTTTTTT.

The chain is built from TRBV29-1 and TRBJ1-2; a weak D match, TRBD1 (6 bases). CDR1 and CDR2 (germline): SQVTM, ANQGSEA. The CDR3 has 12 amino acids. V dropped 4 bases and J dropped 6 bases, with 12 bases sitting between them. CDR3 DNA: TGCAGCGTTGTGTCAGACAGGAATGGCTACACCTTC. Translation gives CSVVSDRNGYTF.

The rearrangement uses TRBV7-3 and TRBJ2-4; 8 nucleotides align to TRBD1. With 8 bases clipped from V and 6 bases from J, the junction kept 6 bases outside the gene matches. Per germline, CDR1 SGHTA and CDR2 FQGTGA. The CDR3 is made up of 13 amino acids. CDR3 amino acids: CASHGQGLNIQYF. Written as DNA, the CDR3 is TGTGCCAGCCACGGACAGGGATTAAACATTCAGTACTTC. The full variable domain, with the rest looked up from reference TRBV7-3 and TRBJ2-4, is GAGVSQTPSNKVTEKGKYVELRCDPISGHTALYWYRQSLGQGPEFLIYFQGTGAADDSGLPNDRFFAVRPEGSVSTLKIQRTERGDSAVYLCASHGQGLNIQYFGAGTRLSVL.

The table lists this clonotype with a few counts. This chain uses TRBV11-3 with TRBJ2-5; D is undetermined. The V and J ends lost 5 bases and 2 bases respectively, with 12 bases between them. The germline CDR1 and CDR2 sequences are SGHNT and YENEEA. The CDR3 is made up of 14 amino acids. CDR3 nucleotides: TGTGCCAGCAGCCCCCGGACCATACAAGAGACCCAGTACTTC. It specifies CASSPRTIQETQYF.

This clonotype appeared a few times. This rearrangement joins TRBV5-8 to TRBJ1-2; D ambiguous. This CDR3 region has 13 residues. Germline V gene sequence: CDR1 SGHTS, CDR2 YDEGEE. Trimming took 0 bases from V and 2 from J, leaving 5 bases between them. CDR3 nucleotides: TGTGCCAGCAGCTTGGAGGTGAACTATGGCTACACCTTC. It encodes CASSLEVNYGYTF.

Here the CDR3 DNA reads TGTGCCAGCCCGAGATGGGTACTATCTAGCACAGATACGCAGTATTTT. It yields the protein CASPRWVLSSTDTQYF. The rearrangement joins TRBV6-5 to TRBJ2-3; D gene unclear. Trimming removed 8 bases from V and 0 bases from J, with 18 bases in between. The CDR3 runs to 16 residues. Germline lookup yields CDR1 MNHEY and CDR2 SVGAGI.

Only a few counts were recorded for this clonotype. The chain joins TRBV7-8 to TRBJ2-7, with 9 nucleotides matching TRBD1. This CDR3 contains 15 residues. CDR1 is SGHVS and CDR2 is FQNEAQ in the germline V gene. V trimming: 2 bases; J trimming: 2 bases; junction bases outside the gene matches: 4. The CDR3 loop is CASSLWGTGTYEQYF. DNA for the CDR3: TGTGCCAGCAGCTTATGGGGGACAGGGACCTACGAGCAGTACTTC.

Only a few counts were recorded for this clonotype. The chain is built from TRBV29-1 and TRBJ2-1; D not resolved. The germline CDR1 and CDR2 sequences are SQVTM and ANQGSEA. The CDR3 contains 12 residues. Trimming left V 2 bases short and J 5 bases short, with 7 bases between. CDR3 residues: CSVERVDNEQFF. The CDR3, as DNA: TGCAGCGTTGAAAGAGTAGACAATGAGCAGTTCTTC.

The table lists this clonotype with a few counts. The rearrangement links TRBV27 to TRBJ2-7; perhaps TRBD2 as D (5 bases). Between the trimmed V and J ends, which lost 7 bases and 0 bases, there was a span of 10 bases. This CDR3 is built from 13 residues. Per the germline V gene, CDR1 is MNHEY and CDR2 is SMNVEV (reference sequence). The CDR3 loop is CASTEEDSYEQYF. The CDR3 DNA reads as TGTGCCAGCACGGAGGAAGACTCCTACGAGCAGTACTTC.

This clonotype was seen more than once but under ten times. The chain employs TRBV20-1 and TRBJ2-3; D may be TRBD2 (6 bases). The CDR3 has 14 amino acids. The V end was cut by 0 bases, the J end by 7 bases, with 14 bases between. The germline V gene encodes CDR1 DFQATT and CDR2 SNEGSKA (reference sequence). CDR3 nucleotide sequence: TGCAGTGCTAGAGAAGCGGGCAGGTACAATACGCAGTATTTT. This sequence encodes CSAREAGRYNTQYF.

This clonotype appeared a few times. The genes are TRBV14 and TRBJ2-7; 8 nucleotides match TRBD1. Trimming took 3 bases from V and 2 from J; bases not matched to a gene: 18. Germline values: CDR1 SGHDN, CDR2 FVKESK. The CDR3 is made up of 19 amino acids. CDR3 loop: CASSHPTTSDRGVPYEQYF. The CDR3 coding sequence is TGTGCCAGCAGCCACCCCACGACCTCCGACAGGGGTGTTCCCTACGAGCAGTACTTC.

V is TRBV30 and J is TRBJ2-7, with TRBD2 identical over 14 bases. Germline V CDR1 and CDR2: GTSNPN, SVGIG (reference sequence). The V and J ends lost 2 bases and 6 bases, in that order; junction bases with no gene match: 12. CDR3 length: 17 residues. Written as DNA, the CDR3 is TGTGCCTGGAGTTTCCCCCCGACTAGCGGGAGGGCCCGCGAGCAGTACTTC. Translated: CAWSFPPTSGRAREQYF.

The chain uses TRBV7-9 and TRBJ2-5, with 7 bases matching TRBD1. This CDR3 spans 16 amino acids. V lost 1 base, J lost 4 bases, and 9 bases stayed unmatched. CDR1 and CDR2 (germline): SEHNR, FQNEAQ (reference sequence). CDR3 nucleotide sequence: TGTGCCAGCAGCTTAGGAAGACAGGGTTGGGGAGAGACCCAGTACTTC. Protein sequence: CASSLGRQGWGETQYF.

In this sample, this clonotype turned up a few times. The chain carries TRBV12-3 or TRBV12-4 and TRBJ2-5; no definite D call. CDR3 length equals 14 residues. V dropped 2 bases and J dropped 4 bases, with 11 bases sitting between them. The CDR3 bases are TGTGCCAGCAGTTTACCCCGCAGTCGAGAGACCCAGTACTTC. Its protein product is CASSLPRSRETQYF.

This clonotype was recorded a few times. The V and J genes are TRBV4-3 and TRBJ2-1; possible D gene TRBD2, 6 bases. CDR1 is LGHNA and CDR2 is YSLEER in the germline V gene. Trimming pared 0 bases from V and 1 base from J, leaving 25 bases between. This CDR3 has 21 residues. The CDR3 is CASSQDGPGLSGSSSYNEQFF. The CDR3 coding sequence is TGCGCCAGCAGCCAAGATGGTCCAGGCCTTAGCGGTTCAAGTTCCTACAATGAGCAGTTCTTC.

The chain carries TRBV20-1 and TRBJ2-3; TRBD2 is a possible D gene (5 bases). V was pared by 8 bases and J by 2 bases, with 20 bases between. CDR1 and CDR2 (germline): DFQATT, SNEGSKA (reference sequence). This CDR3 contains 15 residues. The CDR3 bases are TGCAGTACTCCCGAGAGATTAGCGTTCACAGATACGCAGTATTTT. Amino acid sequence: CSTPERLAFTDTQYF.

This clonotype was recorded a few times. The chain joins TRBV20-1 to TRBJ2-1; possible D gene TRBD2, 5 bases. Deletions cut 4 bases from V and 4 bases from J, with 11 bases between. Germline-derived CDR1 and CDR2 are DFQATT and SNEGSKA (reference sequence). The CDR3 consists of 13 residues. The CDR3 coding sequence is TGCAGTGCTACCGGGATGGGGTACAATGAGCAGTTCTTC. Its translation is CSATGMGYNEQFF.